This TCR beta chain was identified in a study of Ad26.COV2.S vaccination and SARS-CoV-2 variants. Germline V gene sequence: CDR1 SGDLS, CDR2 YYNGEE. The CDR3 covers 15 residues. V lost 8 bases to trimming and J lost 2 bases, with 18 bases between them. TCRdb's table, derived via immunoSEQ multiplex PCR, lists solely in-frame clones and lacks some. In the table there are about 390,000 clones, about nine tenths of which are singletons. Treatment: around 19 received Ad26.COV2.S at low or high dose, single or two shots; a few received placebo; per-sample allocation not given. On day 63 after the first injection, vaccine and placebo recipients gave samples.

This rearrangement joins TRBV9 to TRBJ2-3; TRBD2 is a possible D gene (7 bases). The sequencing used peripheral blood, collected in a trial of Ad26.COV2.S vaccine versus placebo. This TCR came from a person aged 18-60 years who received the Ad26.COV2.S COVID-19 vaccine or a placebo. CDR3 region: CASSSGGGPTDTQYF. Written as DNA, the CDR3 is TGTGCCAGTTCCTCGGGCGGGGGCCCCACAGATACGCAGTATTTT.